This T cell receptor (beta chain) was captured by sequencing in a study of T cells in Graves' hyperthyroidism and ophthalmopathy. No progression to ophthalmopathy during 18 months of follow-up defined stable disease. Uncontrolled infection, other autoimmune disease, pregnancy or lactation led to exclusion. Orbital computed tomography, thyroid ultrasound, serum thyroxine and TRAb, and clinical symptoms together informed the diagnoses. The source material, RNA transcripts, was used to amplify TCR beta CDR3 regions. The study used the HTBI primer set for a first-round RT-PCR of the TCR CDR3. TCRdb ran MiXCR on the multiplex PCR reads and lists one entry per CDR3 protein. This sample carries about 540,000 distinct CDR3 sequences, 35% to 55% of them seen once, and the ten largest clones take approximately 8.2%. J lost 4 bases, V lost 4 bases, and 13 bases had no gene match. The CDR3 is 16 residues long. The germline V gene encodes CDR1 SNHLY and CDR2 FYNNEI.

This clonotype originated in a young woman with Graves' hyperthyroidism. J is TRBJ2-7 and V is TRBV2; 7 bases are a match to TRBD1. Sequencing was performed on peripheral blood or thyroid tissue (not recorded which). CDR3 nucleotide sequence: TGTGCCAGCAGTGTACAGGGGAGTAGGGCCTCATACGAGCAGTACTTC. Translating it yields CASSVQGSRASYEQYF. Full variable domain (remainder filled in from reference TRBV2 and TRBJ2-7): EPEVTQTPSHQVTQMGQEVILRCVPISNHLYFYWYRQILGQKVEFLVSFYNNEISEKSEIFDDQFSVERPDGSNFTLKIRSTKLEDSAMYFCASSVQGSRASYEQYFGPGTRLTVT.